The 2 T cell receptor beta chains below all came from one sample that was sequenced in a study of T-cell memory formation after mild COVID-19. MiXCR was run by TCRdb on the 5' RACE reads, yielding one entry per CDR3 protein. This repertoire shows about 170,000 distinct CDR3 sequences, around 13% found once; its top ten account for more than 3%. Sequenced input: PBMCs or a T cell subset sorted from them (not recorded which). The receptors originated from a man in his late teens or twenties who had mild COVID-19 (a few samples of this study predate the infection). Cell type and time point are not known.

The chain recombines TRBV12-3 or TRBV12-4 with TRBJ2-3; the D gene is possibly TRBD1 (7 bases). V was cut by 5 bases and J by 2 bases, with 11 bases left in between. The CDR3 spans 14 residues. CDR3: CASSAGQFTDTQYF. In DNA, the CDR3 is TGTGCCAGCAGTGCGGGACAGTTCACAGATACGCAGTATTTT.

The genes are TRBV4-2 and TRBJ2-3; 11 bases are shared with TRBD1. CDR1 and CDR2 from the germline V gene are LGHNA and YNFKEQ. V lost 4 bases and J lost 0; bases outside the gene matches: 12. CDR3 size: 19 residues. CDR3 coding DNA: TGTGCCAGCAGCCCTACTCCGGGACAGGGGGACAGAAGCACAGATACGCAGTATTTT. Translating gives CASSPTPGQGDRSTDTQYF.